The clone carrying this T cell receptor beta chain was seen many times. Its antigen is not identified. Germline CDR1 SNHLY, CDR2 FYNNEI. The CDR3 consists of 15 residues. Trimming took 3 bases from V and 5 from J, leaving 13 bases between them. Amplified TCR beta CDR3 regions came from RNA transcripts. During a first-round RT-PCR of the TCR CDR3, the HTBI primer set was used. TCRdb re-derived calls from the multiplex PCR reads in MiXCR, one entry per CDR3 protein. The sample lists 300,000 to 400,000 distinct CDR3 sequences, approximately 18% occurring once. The data were obtained in a study of T cells in Graves' hyperthyroidism and ophthalmopathy. Study-level findings and limits: Peripheral blood also featured most of the thyroid clonotypes expanded above 0.001.

Duration under 3 months, a NOSPECS grade of at least 4, and a Clinical Activity Score of at least 3 characterized the ophthalmopathy patients. Sequences were obtained from blood. The V call is TRBV2, the J call TRBJ2-2; possible D gene TRBD2, 6 bases. This TCR was recovered from a man between 18 and 29 years old with Graves' ophthalmopathy. The DNA of the CDR3 is TGTGCCAGCAGTGAGGAGGGGCTTGGAACCGGGGAGCTGTTTTTT. This encodes CASSEEGLGTGELFF. The complete variable domain, with remaining parts taken from reference TRBV2 and TRBJ2-2, reads EPEVTQTPSHQVTQMGQEVILRCVPISNHLYFYWYRQILGQKVEFLVSFYNNEISEKSEIFDDQFSVERPDGSNFTLKIRSTKLEDSAMYFCASSEEGLGTGELFFGEGSRLTVL.